The 8 T cell receptor beta chains in this list originate from one sample, sequenced in a study of Ad26.COV2.S vaccination and SARS-CoV-2 variants. The method was immunoSEQ multiplex PCR; TCRdb's version includes in-frame clones alone and lacks a portion of them. The sample carries about 350,000 clones, 70% to 90% recorded once. Described treatment: about 20 received Ad26.COV2.S at low or high dose, single or two shots; roughly five received placebo; per-sample allocation not given. Repertoires come from day 63 after the first vaccine or placebo injection. Sequenced material: peripheral blood, taken in a trial of Ad26.COV2.S vaccine versus placebo. The receptors come from a person aged 18-60 years who received the Ad26.COV2.S COVID-19 vaccine or a placebo.

This chain uses TRBV19 with TRBJ1-4; 8 bases line up with TRBD1. CDR1 and CDR2 from the germline V gene are LNHDA and SQIVND (reference sequence). Losses at the gene ends were 5 bases for V and 3 bases for J; bases not matched to a gene: 8. The CDR3 runs to 16 residues. The CDR3 coding sequence is TGTGCCAGTAGTTTTGACAGGACAGGGTCTAATGAAAAACTGTTTTTT. This sequence encodes CASSFDRTGSNEKLFF.

In its sample, this clone was seen once. CDR3 amino acids: CASSFSSGSAGYTF. CDR3 in DNA: TGTGCCAGCAGCTTTTCGTCCGGTTCGGCTGGCTACACCTTC. The rearrangement links TRBV7-9 to TRBJ1-2; no reliable D call. Looked up from germline, CDR1 is SEHNR and CDR2 is FQNEAQ (reference sequence). The V end lost 3 bases, the J end lost 7 bases, and 15 bases lay between the germline ends. CDR3 length: 14 residues. Filled out from reference TRBV7-9 and TRBJ1-2, the complete variable domain reads DTGVSQNPRHKITKRGQNVTFRCDPISEHNRLYWYRQTLGQGPEFLTYFQNEAQLEKSRLLSDRFSAERPKGSFSTLEIQRTEQGDSAMYLCASSFSSGSAGYTFGSGTRLTVV.

V is TRBV3-1 (or the pseudogene TRBV3-2) and J is TRBJ2-7; D unresolved. The germline V and J ends were trimmed by 3 bases and 2 bases, with 5 bases remaining between them. The CDR3 is made up of 12 amino acids. Germline V gene data show CDR1 as LGHDT and CDR2 as YNNKEL (reference sequence). CDR3 bases: TGTGCCAGCAGCCATCGACCCTACGAGCAGTACTTC. The encoded protein is CASSHRPYEQYF.

The rearrangement links TRBV19 to TRBJ2-2; D is perhaps TRBD2 (6 bases). The length of the CDR3 is 16 residues. The V end lost 7 bases, the J end lost 0 bases, and 15 bases lay between the germline ends. CDR1 LNHDA and CDR2 SQIVND come from the germline V gene (reference sequence). The CDR3 spells CASTSGQTANTGELFF. In nucleotides, the CDR3 is TGTGCCAGTACCAGCGGGCAAACCGCGAACACCGGGGAGCTGTTTTTT. Combining the CDR3 with reference TRBV19 and TRBJ2-2 gives the whole variable domain DGGITQSPKYLFRKEGQNVTLSCEQNLNHDAMYWYRQDPGQGLRLIYYSQIVNDFQKGDIAEGYSVSREKKESFPLTVTSAQKNPTAFYLCASTSGQTANTGELFFGEGSRLTVL.

The rearrangement links TRBV23-1 to TRBJ1-5, with a weak D call TRBD1 (5 bases). TRBV23-1 carries the ORF label, with uncertain function. V was pared by 4 bases and J by 5 bases, with 12 bases between. The CDR3 extends over 14 amino acids. For the CDR3, the DNA is TGCGCCAGCAGTCTCATCCTGGGGGATCAGCCCCAGCATTTT. Translation gives CASSLILGDQPQHF.

The chain recombines TRBV28 with TRBJ1-3; D unclear. Germline CDR1 reads MDHEN; CDR2 reads SYDVKM. The CDR3 contains 14 residues. Trimming took 3 bases from V and 7 from J, leaving 13 bases between them. The CDR3 reads CASSFSQNGNTIYF. The CDR3 nucleotides read TGTGCCAGCAGTTTCTCCCAGAACGGTAACACCATATATTTT.

The count of this clone is one. The chain couples TRBV7-6 to TRBJ2-1, with 9 bases matching TRBD2. The CDR3 has 16 residues. J lost 8 bases, V lost 2 bases, and 10 bases had no gene match. Germline CDR1 SGHVS, CDR2 FNYEAQ. The CDR3 loop reads CASSLRLREGGDEQFF. The DNA of the CDR3 is TGTGCCAGCAGCTTACGGTTGCGGGAGGGTGGGGATGAGCAGTTCTTC.

The J gene is TRBJ2-1, the V gene TRBV12-1; the D call TRBD2 from the table was never checked on the DNA. TRBV12-1 is tagged as a pseudogene. CDR3 length equals 15 residues. As DNA, the CDR3 is TGTGCCAGCAGCTTTGGCGGGATAGGACACAATGAGCAGTTCTTC. The encoded protein is CASSFGGIGHNEQFF.